The rows below give T cell receptor beta chains drawn from one sample of a study of T cells in localized non-small cell lung cancer. TCRdb keeps only in-frame clones here, not all; method: immunoSEQ multiplex PCR. This sample yields tens of thousands of clones, of which 88% are seen a single time; roughly 19% belongs to the top ten. This specimen was peripheral blood, taken before any cancer treatment. The receptor set was obtained from a woman between 35 and 70 years old with stage I squamous cell lung carcinoma. The CDR3 runs from the conserved cysteine through the conserved F or W. The D gene is left open where the match is weak. The size entry is marked missing in some rows and otherwise reads once, few, many or a size class.

V gene,clone size,J gene,D gene,CDR3 protein,CDR3 DNA
TRBV10-3,.,TRBJ2-2,TRBD1,CAISESGQVYGELFF,TGTGCCATCAGTGAGTCGGGACAGGTCTACGGGGAGCTGTTTTTT
TRBV30,once,TRBJ1-4,.,CAWSHAPEKLFF,TGTGCCTGGTCTCATGCCCCAGAAAAACTGTTTTTT
TRBV6-5,.,TRBJ2-2,TRBD2,CASSYGGGATGELFF,TGTGCCAGCAGTTACGGCGGGGGGGCCACCGGGGAGCTGTTTTTT
TRBV9,.,TRBJ1-2,.,CASSVETDHGYTF,TGTGCCAGCAGCGTAGAGACAGATCATGGCTACACCTTC
TRBV19,.,TRBJ2-1,TRBD1,CASSDIRDRGYNEQFF,TGTGCCAGTAGTGACATCCGGGACAGGGGCTACAATGAGCAGTTCTTC
TRBV19,.,TRBJ1-1,TRBD1,CASSIVGRGPKNTEAFF,TGTGCCAGTAGTATAGTTGGCAGGGGGCCTAAGAACACTGAAGCTTTCTTT
TRBV7-3,.,TRBJ2-7,.,CASSLKGSYEQYF,TGTGCCAGCAGCTTAAAAGGGTCCTACGAGCAGTACTTC
TRBV4-2,.,TRBJ2-6,.,CASSQDWAAGANVLTF,TGTGCCAGCAGCCAAGATTGGGCTGCTGGGGCCAACGTCCTGACTTTC
TRBV30,once,TRBJ2-7,TRBD1,CAWKKDRAGEQYF,TGTGCCTGGAAGAAGGACAGGGCTGGCGAGCAGTACTTC
TRBV5-1,.,TRBJ1-1,.,CASSSWGENTEAFF,TGCGCCAGCAGCTCCTGGGGGGAGAACACTGAAGCTTTCTTT
TRBV5-5,.,TRBJ2-1,TRBD1,CASSRDSLEARRGNEQFF,TGTGCCAGCAGCCGGGACAGTTTGGAGGCTAGAAGGGGCAATGAGCAGTTCTTC
TRBV4-1,.,TRBJ1-1,.,CASSQVFFELNTEAFF,TGCGCCAGCAGCCAAGTATTCTTCGAGTTGAACACTGAAGCTTTCTTT
TRBV7-3,.,TRBJ2-1,TRBD2,CASSLWGLAGDNEQFF,TGTGCCAGCAGCTTATGGGGACTAGCGGGGGACAATGAGCAGTTCTTC
TRBV30,.,TRBJ2-7,.,CAWAWSLTYEQYF,TGTGCCTGGGCATGGTCCCTAACCTACGAGCAGTACTTC
TRBV6-5,once,TRBJ2-7,.,CASSSGRIPTYEQYF,TGTGCCAGCAGCTCGGGACGGATTCCAACCTACGAGCAGTACTTC
TRBV7-8,.,TRBJ1-2,.,CASSFNSRGEGYTF,TGTGCCAGCAGTTTTAATAGCAGGGGTGAAGGCTACACCTTC
TRBV19,.,TRBJ1-2,TRBD1,CASSTPGQGYGYTF,TGTGCCAGTAGTACGCCGGGACAGGGCTATGGCTACACCTTC
TRBV19,.,TRBJ1-1,TRBD1,CASKTGGQLNTEAFF,TGTGCCAGTAAAACTGGGGGACAGCTGAACACTGAAGCTTTCTTT
TRBV18,.,TRBJ2-5,.,CASSAGGETQYF,TGTGCCAGCTCCGCTGGGGGAGAGACCCAGTACTTC
TRBV2,.,TRBJ1-5,.,CASRYSHNQPQHF,TGTGCCAGCAGATACAGCCACAATCAGCCCCAGCATTTT
TRBV10-1,.,TRBJ2-2,.,CASSETPTAGELFF,TGCGCCAGCAGTGAAACCCCCACAGCCGGGGAGCTGTTTTTT
TRBV6-5,.,TRBJ2-7,.,CASSYLSTLPGYEQYF,TGTGCCAGCAGTTACCTTTCTACACTGCCAGGCTACGAGCAGTACTTC